This record looks at one TCR beta chain sequence and its context. What this receptor recognizes is not known. Per-base qualities were not stored, and no clone one base away is much larger. This sample is drawn from a study of T cells in Graves' hyperthyroidism and ophthalmopathy (dated by TCRdb to about 2019). For the wider study: Peripheral blood samples were taken at initial diagnosis, before any treatment was given. To identify distinguishing TCR V-J signatures, a discovery cohort of around 100 patients was used, comprising 43 with Graves' ophthalmopathy and 57 with stable Graves' hyperthyroidism. Whether ophthalmopathy could be predicted prospectively was tested in an independent validation cohort made up of under 20 hyperthyroidism patients plus 17 patients who later progressed to ophthalmopathy. For training and testing, the 100 or so patients in the discovery cohort were randomly divided in a 7:3 ratio. The study also compared thyroid tissue and blood T-cell repertoires from several Graves' hyperthyroidism patients. Following sampling, methimazole starting at 30 mg daily was given to hyperthyroidism patients, and high-dose intravenous methylprednisolone was given to ophthalmopathy patients. The paper reports TCR Vbeta CDR3 sequencing of 140 or so peripheral blood samples: 43 ophthalmopathy, roughly 80 hyperthyroidism and around 17 progressor patients.

The TCR beta CDR3 regions were amplified from RNA transcripts. The first round of RT-PCR for the TCR CDR3 was performed with the HTBI primer set and the Qiagen OneStep RT-PCR kit. A second multiplex PCR round built the libraries, followed by size selection and purification. The libraries were sequenced on an Illumina HiSeq2000 using paired-end 100 bp reads. The original methods were these. Raw data were processed with SOAPnuke, discarding reads with adapters, uncalled bases, mean Phred below 15, or no exact constant-primer or identifier match. High-quality paired reads were merged using COPE v1.2.5, and each unique nucleotide sequence was defined as a clonotype. MiTCR v1.1 was used to align clonotypes to the IMGT TRBV, TRBD and TRBJ reference segments. Analysis was restricted to V-J combinations with a frequency above 0.0001, which covered over 98% of repertoires. A TCS score was defined as the ratio between F50 (clonal expansion) and ExV (chaos), using BLOSUM62-based TCRdist between CDR3 peptides within each V-J. Welch's t-statistics and random forest reduced approximately 520 V-J features to fewer than 15, which were used in a naive Bayes classifier (R e1071). TCRdb passed the public sequencing reads through fastp at Q25 and MiXCR, retaining productive beta sequences. Each record represents a unique CDR3 protein, reported with the most common genes and DNA among its rows. The V and J calls shown here were made by TCRdb, not taken from the authors' results. The sample profile shows roughly 420,000 distinct CDR3 sequences; approximately 14% of them were found once. The top ten hold 7.7% of the sample.

Stable Graves' hyperthyroidism was defined as the absence of progression to ophthalmopathy over 18 months of follow-up. Hyperthyroidism patients were newly diagnosed, with disease duration under 2 months, and aged 18 to 65 years. Any patient with an uncontrolled infection, another autoimmune disease, pregnancy or lactation was excluded. Clinical symptoms, serum thyroxine and TRAb, thyroid ultrasound, and orbital computed tomography formed the basis for the diagnoses. PBMCs were isolated from about 10 ml of fresh peripheral blood by Ficoll-Paque density gradient centrifugation. Total RNA was extracted with Trizol reagent, and quality was checked on an Agilent 2100 Bioanalyzer. Findings and caveats that apply to the study as a whole: A model built on a 13 V-J signature distinguished ophthalmopathy from stable hyperthyroidism, reaching around 90% sensitivity and around 82% specificity in cross-validation and 80%/75% in testing. In validation, progression to ophthalmopathy was predicted by the model with 70.59% sensitivity and roughly 76% specificity, a median of around 5.9 months before onset. Most expanded thyroid clonotypes (frequency above 0.001) were also detected in blood, a finding suggesting that blood repertoires may reflect thyroid immune responses. No statistical method was used to fix the sample size in advance, and group allocation was not hidden from the investigators.

CDR1 is given as SGHTA and CDR2 as FQGNSA, both from the germline V gene. Trimmed from V: 5 bases; trimmed from J: 7 bases; junction bases lacking a gene match: 8. CDR3 length: 15 amino acids, cysteine to phenylalanine. Only the CDR3 portion is preserved as DNA: 45 bases, with reading frame beginning at the first base. In this chain, TRBV7-2 is recombined with TRBJ1-4; TRBD1 agrees with 9 junctional bases. This sequence was found in a woman in her late teens or twenties with Graves' hyperthyroidism. Specimen: blood. Read as DNA, the sequence is TGTGCCAGCAGCACCTCCGGGACAGGGACTGAAAAACTGTTTTTT. Translated, it gives CASSTSGTGTEKLFF.